A single sample is the source of the 5 T cell receptor beta chains below, sequenced in a study of T cells in Graves' hyperthyroidism and ophthalmopathy. RNA transcripts served as the template for amplifying TCR beta CDR3 regions. The HTBI primer set was used in a first-round RT-PCR of the TCR CDR3. TCRdb recomputed calls from the multiplex PCR reads with MiXCR, one row per CDR3 protein. The repertoire consists of about 360,000 distinct CDR3 sequences, with approximately 13% occurring once and the leading ten covering 9% to 9.5%. Sequenced material: blood. Receptors originate from a woman between 18 and 30 years old with Graves' hyperthyroidism.

This clonotype was counted at least ten times. The chain employs TRBV30 and TRBJ1-2, with D perhaps matching TRBD1 (6 bases). This CDR3 is built from 12 residues. Germline CDR1 reads GTSNPN; CDR2 reads SVGIG (reference sequence). The V and J ends lost 2 bases and 4 bases respectively, with 8 bases between them. For the CDR3, the DNA is TGTGCCTGGAGTACAGGGTCCTATGGCTACACCTTC. Its protein is CAWSTGSYGYTF.

This clonotype was detected only a few times. The chain uses TRBV10-3 and TRBJ1-5; D is unresolved. The germline V gene encodes CDR1 ENHRY and CDR2 SYGVKD. The CDR3 covers 15 residues. V was trimmed by 4 bases and J by 1 base, leaving 11 bases between them. The CDR3 is CAISAGWGSNQPQHF. As DNA, the CDR3 is TGTGCCATCAGTGCGGGGTGGGGAAGCAATCAGCCCCAGCATTTT.

This clonotype was counted many times. This sequence joins TRBV3-1 and TRBJ2-1; no clear D gene. V was cut by 4 bases and J by 4 bases, with 11 bases left in between. The CDR3 is 14 amino acids. Germline V gives CDR1 LGHDT, CDR2 YNNKEL (reference sequence). The CDR3 nucleotides read TGTGCCAGCAGCCGGCACAGCCTATACAATGAGCAGTTCTTC. It is translated as CASSRHSLYNEQFF.

Ten or more counts support this clonotype. The J gene is TRBJ2-7, the V gene TRBV12-3 or TRBV12-4; 8 bases map to TRBD1. The CDR3 length is 14 residues. The V segment lost 6 bases and the J segment 1 base; nucleotides outside the gene matches: 5. The CDR3 here is CASRYNRGSYEQYF. The CDR3 coding sequence is TGTGCCAGCAGATACAACAGGGGGTCCTACGAGCAGTACTTC.

There are many counts of this clonotype. The chain carries TRBV27 and TRBJ2-3; 11 positions agree with TRBD2. This CDR3 has 15 amino acids. In germline, CDR1 is MNHEY, CDR2 SMNVEV (reference sequence). The V segment lost 5 bases and the J segment 3 bases; nucleotides outside the gene matches: 4. The CDR3: CASSTGTSGTDTQYF. DNA of the CDR3: TGTGCCAGCAGTACCGGGACTAGCGGAACAGATACGCAGTATTTT.